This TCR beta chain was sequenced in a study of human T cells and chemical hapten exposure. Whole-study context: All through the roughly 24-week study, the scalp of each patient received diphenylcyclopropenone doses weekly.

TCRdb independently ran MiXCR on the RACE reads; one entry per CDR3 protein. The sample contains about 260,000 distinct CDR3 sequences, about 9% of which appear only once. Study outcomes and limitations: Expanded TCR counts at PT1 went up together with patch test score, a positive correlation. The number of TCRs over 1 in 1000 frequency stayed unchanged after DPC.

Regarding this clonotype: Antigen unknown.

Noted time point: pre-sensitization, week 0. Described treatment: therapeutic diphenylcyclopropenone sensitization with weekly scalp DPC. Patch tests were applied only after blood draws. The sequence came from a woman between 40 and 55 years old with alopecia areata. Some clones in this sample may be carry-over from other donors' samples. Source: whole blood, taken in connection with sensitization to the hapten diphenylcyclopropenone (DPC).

The CDR3 sequence: CSVPGTVREKLFF. The CDR3 coding sequence is TGCAGCGTCCCCGGGACAGTTCGAGAAAAACTGTTTTTT. V gene TRBV29-1 combines with J gene TRBJ1-4; the match to TRBD1 covers 7 bases. Per germline, CDR1 SQVTM and CDR2 ANQGSEA. The CDR3 contains 13 residues. V gave up 6 bases and J gave up 8 bases; unmatched junction bases: 9.